This TCR beta chain was sequenced during a study of identical twins. V was trimmed by 0 bases and J by 0 bases, leaving 13 bases between them. The V gene's germline CDR1 is LGHDT and CDR2 YNNKEL (reference sequence). The CDR3 is 17 amino acids. Healthy Caucasians supplied all donations. Overall study results and limits: While abundant cord blood beta clonotypes carried fewer insertions, memory repertoires showed no such pattern.

Concerning this clonotype: Its target is not known.

Template switching introduced a universal primer site, and the cDNA bore unique molecular identifiers. TCRdb reprocessed the 5' RACE reads with MiXCR, giving one entry per CDR3 protein. In the table there are 1.5 million to 2 million distinct CDR3 sequences, more than 30% of which are singletons. The V gene is TRBV3-1, the J gene TRBJ2-3; D uncertain. What was sequenced was cord blood. This TCR derives from a newborn girl in good health. The CDR3 nucleotides read TGTGCCAGCAGCCAAGATCTAGTTTCCGTTAGCACAGATACGCAGTATTTT. It encodes CASSQDLVSVSTDTQYF.